What follows are 23 T cell receptor beta chains derived from one specimen sequenced in a study of blood T cell repertoires in COVID-19. TCRdb keeps only in-frame clones here, not all; method: immunoSEQ multiplex PCR. The sample consists of about 290,000 clones, just under 90% of them appearing once. Material: peripheral blood. The source of these receptors is a woman in her 30s with COVID-19, enrolled during active disease.

This rearrangement joins TRBV19 to TRBJ2-2; maybe TRBD2 (5 bases). V was cut by 6 bases and J by 3 bases, with 14 bases left in between. CDR1 and CDR2 from the germline V gene are LNHDA and SQIVND (reference sequence). The CDR3 runs to 15 residues. The CDR3 nucleotides read TGTGCCAGTAGATTGGGCCTGGGAGACACCGGGGAGCTGTTTTTT. Encoded protein: CASRLGLGDTGELFF. Looking up the rest from reference TRBV19 and TRBJ2-2 gives the full variable domain: DGGITQSPKYLFRKEGQNVTLSCEQNLNHDAMYWYRQDPGQGLRLIYYSQIVNDFQKGDIAEGYSVSREKKESFPLTVTSAQKNPTAFYLCASRLGLGDTGELFFGEGSRLTVL.

This clone was recorded only once. The V and J genes are TRBV11-2 and TRBJ1-1, with 9 bases matching TRBD1. CDR1 is SGHAT and CDR2 is FQNNGV in the germline V gene. The CDR3 has 15 residues. Germline trimming cut 3 bases from V and 2 bases from J; bases unmatched to any gene: 4. The chain's CDR3 is CASSLLTGGNTEAFF. The DNA of the CDR3 is TGTGCCAGCAGCTTGCTAACAGGGGGCAACACTGAAGCTTTCTTT.

The chain couples TRBV6-5 to TRBJ1-2; D call uncertain. The CDR3 has 14 amino acids. Germline CDR1 reads MNHEY; CDR2 reads SVGAGI. Trimming shortened V by 8 bases and J by 2 bases, and 15 bases separated the two germline ends. CDR3 in DNA: TGTGCCAGCCGCTTGACGGGAGCCAACTATGGCTACACCTTC. Its protein product is CASRLTGANYGYTF.

This clone was found once. The V gene is TRBV7-9, the J gene TRBJ2-7, with a possible D match to TRBD2 (5 bases). Germline values: CDR1 SEHNR, CDR2 FQNEAQ (reference sequence). The germline V and J ends were trimmed by 5 bases and 2 bases, with 13 bases remaining between them. The CDR3 contains 14 residues. CDR3 nucleotides: TGTGCCAGCAGCCTCGTCTCGGGGACCTACGAGCAGTACTTC. Its protein is CASSLVSGTYEQYF.

The CDR3 DNA is TGTGCCAGCAGACCGGGGGGCAAGCAAGAGACCCAGTACTTC. Translating it yields CASRPGGKQETQYF. The chain recombines TRBV6-6 with TRBJ2-5, with D maybe TRBD2 (7 bases). The germline CDR1 and CDR2 sequences are MNHNY and SVGAGI (reference sequence). V lost 6 bases, J lost 2 bases, and 13 bases lay in between. This CDR3 has 14 residues.

This clone has just a few counts. The chain recombines TRBV5-1 with TRBJ2-3; possible D gene TRBD2, 5 bases. In germline, CDR1 is SGHRS, CDR2 YFSETQ. The CDR3 has 14 residues. V was pared by 4 bases and J by 1 base, with 10 bases between. The DNA for the CDR3 is TGCGCCAGCAGCATTAGCGTGCGCACAGATACGCAGTATTTT. It translates to CASSISVRTDTQYF.

The chain has TRBV6-4 and TRBJ2-3, with TRBD2 matching over 7 bases. Germline V CDR1 and CDR2: MRHNA, SNTAGT. V dropped 3 bases and J dropped 2; count of bases not matched to a gene: 5. The CDR3 is 15 residues long. The CDR3 nucleotides read TGTGCCAGCAGTGAGAGCGGGGCTAACACAGATACGCAGTATTTT. It codes for CASSESGANTDTQYF.

The chain's CDR3 is CASSISSGYHNEQFF. The CDR3 DNA reads as TGTGCCAGTAGTATAAGTAGCGGGTACCACAATGAGCAGTTCTTC. The J gene is TRBJ2-1, the V gene TRBV19; 7 bases line up with TRBD2. V gave up 2 bases and J gave up 5 bases; unmatched junction bases: 6. This CDR3 has 15 residues. Per the germline V gene, CDR1 is LNHDA and CDR2 is SQIVND (reference sequence).

V usage is TRBV21-1 and J usage is TRBJ2-1; TRBD1, the D gene given by the table, was not confirmed from the DNA. TRBV21-1 is given as a pseudogene. CDR3 length: 19 residues. The CDR3 bases are TGTGCCAGCAGGGACCAGCCCACAAGGTCCAGGACAGGGTTCAATGAGCAGTTCTTC. Its protein product is CASRDQPTRSRTGFNEQFF.

The V call is TRBV19, the J call TRBJ1-5; D gene uncertain. This CDR3 spans 16 amino acids. V dropped 3 bases and J dropped 0 bases, with 12 bases sitting between them. Germline CDR1 and CDR2: LNHDA and SQIVND (reference sequence). In nucleotides, the CDR3 is TGTGCCAGTAGTATTTGGTACAGAGATAGCAATCAGCCCCAGCATTTT. It encodes CASSIWYRDSNQPQHF.

The chain employs TRBV19 and TRBJ1-2; 7 bases match TRBD1. The germline gives CDR1 LNHDA, CDR2 SQIVND (reference sequence). With 9 bases clipped from V and 7 bases from J, the junction kept 17 bases outside the gene matches. The CDR3 runs to 15 residues. In DNA form, the CDR3 reads TGTGCCAGCGATGAACCGGGACAGCTCTTCGGTGGCTACACCTTC. Its translation: CASDEPGQLFGGYTF.

The chain couples TRBV19 to TRBJ1-5; perhaps TRBD1 as D (5 bases). This CDR3 region has 12 residues. Germline CDR1 LNHDA, CDR2 SQIVND (reference sequence). V lost 6 bases and J 6 bases, leaving 9 bases between the germline ends. CDR3 region: CASSSGGQPQHF. CDR3 nucleotide sequence: TGTGCCAGTAGCTCGGGGGGTCAGCCCCAGCATTTT.

The CDR3 region has the DNA TGTGCCAGCAGCTTAAGCGGGGGGTCACAAGAGACCCAGTACTTC. Amino acid sequence: CASSLSGGSQETQYF. The V and J genes are TRBV7-2 and TRBJ2-5; 9 positions agree with TRBD2. Germline CDR1 and CDR2: SGHTA and FQGNSA. This CDR3 spans 15 amino acids. V gave up 2 bases and J gave up 2 bases; unmatched junction bases: 3.

Comment on this clone: One junction end does not reproduce the germline sequence, and a read error may be involved. This chain uses TRBV24-1 with TRBJ2-1, with TRBD1 identical over 11 bases. The CDR3 consists of 21 residues. The V gene's germline CDR1 is KGHDR and CDR2 SFDVKD. Written as DNA, the CDR3 is TGTGCCACCAGTGATTTGCCCCGGGGACAGGGGGTGTCTCCAACCTACCATGAGCAGTTCTTC. It is translated as CATSDLPRGQGVSPTYHEQFF.

The chain combines TRBV10-2 with TRBJ1-1; TRBD1 agrees at 8 bases. There are 16 residues in the CDR3. V was clipped by 4 bases and J by 1 base; unmatched bases: 8. From germline, CDR1 is WSHSY and CDR2 SAAADI. CDR3 residues: CASSGTGTGRNTEAFF. The CDR3 DNA is TGCGCCAGCAGTGGGACCGGGACAGGAAGGAACACTGAAGCTTTCTTT.

V gene TRBV2 combines with J gene TRBJ1-3; D not resolved. V shed 0 bases and J shed 0 bases, with 9 bases lying between them. CDR1 and CDR2 from the germline V gene are SNHLY and FYNNEI. The CDR3 length is 16 residues. CDR3 in DNA: TGTGCCAGCAGTGAAGCTGCGGTCTTCTCTGGAAACACCATATATTTT. Protein product: CASSEAAVFSGNTIYF. Full variable domain (remainder filled in from reference TRBV2 and TRBJ1-3): EPEVTQTPSHQVTQMGQEVILRCVPISNHLYFYWYRQILGQKVEFLVSFYNNEISEKSEIFDDQFSVERPDGSNFTLKIRSTKLEDSAMYFCASSEAAVFSGNTIYFGEGSWLTVV.

This clone appeared once. The gene calls are TRBV9 and TRBJ1-1, with no clear D. Trimming left V 4 bases short and J 7 bases short, with 14 bases between. This CDR3 comprises 13 residues. Germline-derived CDR1 and CDR2 are SGDLS and YYNGEE. The CDR3 sequence is CASSSGGRFEAFF. In DNA form, the CDR3 reads TGTGCCAGCAGCTCAGGCGGGCGTTTTGAAGCTTTCTTT.

The J gene is TRBJ1-2, the V gene TRBV5-5; TRBD1 matches 8 bases. V shed 3 bases and J 5 bases; nucleotides not matched to a gene: 12. Germline CDR1 is SGHKS and CDR2 is YYEKEE (reference sequence). The CDR3 runs to 16 residues. DNA of the CDR3: TGTGCCAGCAGCTGGGCCCTCGACAGGGGTGGTTATGGCTACACCTTC. It yields the protein CASSWALDRGGYGYTF.

V is TRBV28 and J is TRBJ1-5; D is unresolved. The V end was cut by 5 bases, the J end by 0 bases, with 20 bases between. CDR3 length: 18 amino acids. Germline V gene lookup returns CDR1 MDHEN and CDR2 SYDVKM. CDR3 in amino acids: CASSPRKYSLYSNQPQHF. DNA for the CDR3: TGTGCCAGCAGTCCGCGGAAATATTCACTGTATAGCAATCAGCCCCAGCATTTT.

This rearrangement joins TRBV9 to TRBJ2-5; D gene unclear. This CDR3 has 14 residues. Germline V gene lookup returns CDR1 SGDLS and CDR2 YYNGEE. The V end was cut by 0 bases, the J end by 1 base, with 7 bases between. The CDR3 region has the DNA TGTGCCAGCAGCGTAGCCGTCAGCCAAGAGACCCAGTACTTC. This sequence encodes CASSVAVSQETQYF. Looking up the rest from reference TRBV9 and TRBJ2-5 gives the full variable domain: DSGVTQTPKHLITATGQRVTLRCSPRSGDLSVYWYQQSLDQGLQFLIQYYNGEERAKGNILERFSAQQFPDLHSELNLSSLELGDSALYFCASSVAVSQETQYFGPGTRLLVL.

The J gene is TRBJ1-1, the V gene TRBV13, with D tentatively TRBD1 (6 bases). The germline V and J ends were trimmed by 8 bases and 2 bases, with 21 bases remaining between them. The CDR3 length is 16 residues. CDR1 and CDR2 (germline): PRHDT, FYEKMQ (reference sequence). CDR3 loop: CASQLTGNRVNTEAFF. The DNA of the CDR3 is TGTGCCAGCCAGCTAACGGGGAACAGGGTCAACACTGAAGCTTTCTTT. Using reference TRBV13 and TRBJ1-1 for the parts outside the CDR3, the full variable domain is AAGVIQSPRHLIKEKRETATLKCYPIPRHDTVYWYQQGPGQDPQFLISFYEKMQSDKGSIPDRFSAQQFSDYHSELNMSSLELGDSALYFCASQLTGNRVNTEAFFGQGTRLTVV.

This sequence joins TRBV5-1 and TRBJ2-7, with 8 bases fitting TRBD1. The CDR3 is made up of 13 amino acids. Germline trimming cut 3 bases from V and 4 bases from J; bases unmatched to any gene: 3. Germline values: CDR1 SGHRS, CDR2 YFSETQ. CDR3 nucleotide sequence: TGCGCCAGCAGCTCGACAGGGGCTTACGAGCAGTACTTC. Translation gives CASSSTGAYEQYF.

This clone was counted a single time. The CDR3 DNA is TGTGCCAGCAGTTATAGGCAGGGAACCTACAATGAGCAGTTCTTC. It encodes CASSYRQGTYNEQFF. The chain is built from TRBV6-5 and TRBJ2-1; a weak D match, TRBD1 (5 bases). Germline-derived CDR1 and CDR2 are MNHEY and SVGAGI. V was pared by 3 bases and J by 2 bases, with 11 bases between. This CDR3 has 15 amino acids.